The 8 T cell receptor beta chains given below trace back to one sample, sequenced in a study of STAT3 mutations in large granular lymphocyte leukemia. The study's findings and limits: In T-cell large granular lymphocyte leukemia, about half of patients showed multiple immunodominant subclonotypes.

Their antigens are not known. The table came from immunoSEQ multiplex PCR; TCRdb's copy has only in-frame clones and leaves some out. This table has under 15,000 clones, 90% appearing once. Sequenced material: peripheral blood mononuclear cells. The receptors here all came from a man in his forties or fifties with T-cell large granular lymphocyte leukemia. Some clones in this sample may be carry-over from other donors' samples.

CDR3 in DNA: TGCGCCAGCAGCGCCCGCGGGACAGGGGGCTTGGATGAGCAGTTCTTC. Its translation is CASSARGTGGLDEQFF. V and J are TRBV5-1 and TRBJ2-1, with 12 bases lining up with TRBD1. Germline V gene sequence: CDR1 SGHRS, CDR2 YFSETQ. The junction had 10 bases not matched to a gene; V was cut back by 4 bases and J by 8 bases. The CDR3 length is 16 residues. The full variable domain, in which reference TRBV5-1 and TRBJ2-1 provide the parts outside the CDR3, is KAGVTQTPRYLIKTRGQQVTLSCSPISGHRSVSWYQQTPGQGLQFLFEYFSETQRNKGNFPGRFSGRQFSNSRSEMNVSTLELGDSALYLCASSARGTGGLDEQFFGPGTRLTVL.

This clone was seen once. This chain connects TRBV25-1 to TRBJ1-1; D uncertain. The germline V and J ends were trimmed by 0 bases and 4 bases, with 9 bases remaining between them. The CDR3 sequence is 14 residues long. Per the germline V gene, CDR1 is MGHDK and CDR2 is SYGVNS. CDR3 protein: CASSEYGRATEAFF. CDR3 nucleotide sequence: TGTGCCAGCAGTGAATACGGCCGGGCCACTGAAGCTTTCTTT.

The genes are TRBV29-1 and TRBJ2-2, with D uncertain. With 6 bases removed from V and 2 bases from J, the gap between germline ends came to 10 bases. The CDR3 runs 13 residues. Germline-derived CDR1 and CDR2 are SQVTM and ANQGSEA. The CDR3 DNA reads TGCAGCGTCGAGCAAGTAAACACCGGGGAGCTGTTTTTT. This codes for CSVEQVNTGELFF.

The CDR3 DNA reads TGTGCCAGCAGCTTACAGGTGGGGACTGAAGCTTTCTTT. The encoded protein is CASSLQVGTEAFF. V usage is TRBV7-8 and J usage is TRBJ1-1; D uncertain. CDR1 is SGHVS, CDR2 FQNEAQ, per germline. V was cut by 2 bases and J by 5 bases, with 9 bases left in between. This CDR3 is built from 13 residues.

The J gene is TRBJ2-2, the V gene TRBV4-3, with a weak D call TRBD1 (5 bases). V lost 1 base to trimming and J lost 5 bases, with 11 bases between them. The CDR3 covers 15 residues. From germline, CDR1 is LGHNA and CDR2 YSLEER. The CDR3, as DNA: TGCGCCAGCAGCCAAGCGGCAGGGTGGACCGGGGAGCTGTTTTTT. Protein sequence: CASSQAAGWTGELFF.

The CDR3 sequence is CASSQDGHQPQHF. CDR3 coding DNA: TGCGCCAGCAGCCAAGATGGGCATCAGCCCCAGCATTTT. The chain uses TRBV4-3 and TRBJ1-5, with unresolved D. With 0 bases removed from V and 5 bases from J, the gap between germline ends came to 5 bases. The CDR3 contains 13 residues. Germline CDR1 reads LGHNA; CDR2 reads YSLEER.

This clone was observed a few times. CDR3 coding DNA: TGTGCCAGCAGAGAATGGGCGACTAGCGTGTCGGAGACCCAGTACTTC. Encoded protein: CASREWATSVSETQYF. The chain carries TRBV27 and TRBJ2-5; 8 bases match TRBD2. The trim removed 6 bases at V and 5 bases at J, leaving 14 bases unmatched. Looked up from germline, CDR1 is MNHEY and CDR2 is SMNVEV (reference sequence). This CDR3 contains 16 residues.

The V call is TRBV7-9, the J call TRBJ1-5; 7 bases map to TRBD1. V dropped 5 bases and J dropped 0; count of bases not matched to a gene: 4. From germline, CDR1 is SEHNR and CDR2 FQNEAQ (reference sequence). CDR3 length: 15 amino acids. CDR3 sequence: CASSTDRDSNQPQHF. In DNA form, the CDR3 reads TGTGCCAGCAGCACCGACAGGGATAGCAATCAGCCCCAGCATTTT. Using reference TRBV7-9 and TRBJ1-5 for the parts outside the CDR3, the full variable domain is DTGVSQNPRHKITKRGQNVTFRCDPISEHNRLYWYRQTLGQGPEFLTYFQNEAQLEKSRLLSDRFSAERPKGSFSTLEIQRTEQGDSAMYLCASSTDRDSNQPQHFGDGTRLSIL.